This T cell receptor (beta chain) was observed in a study of T cell repertoires in cytomegalovirus infection. Study background: Recently identified HLA-C-restricted CMV epitopes were among the peptides used.

For this clonotype: Its target is unknown.

With 1 base removed from V and 10 bases from J, the gap between germline ends came to 13 bases. The CDR3 loop spans 12 amino acids. Per the germline V gene, CDR1 is SQVTM and CDR2 is ANQGSEA. TCRdb itself ran the reads through MiXCR, one entry per CDR3 protein. The repertoire includes hundreds of thousands of distinct CDR3 sequences, 25% to 40% of them detected once, and about an eighth sits in the top ten. The chain employs TRBV29-1 and TRBJ2-5; D is undetermined. Source: cultured CD8+ T cells from PBMCs, taken from culture after CMV antigen stimulation. The TCR sequence derives from a human donor in good health (CMV status not recorded). Some clones in this sample may be carry-over from other donors' samples. The CDR3 is CSVEAELPDQYF. The CDR3 DNA is TGCAGCGTTGAAGCTGAGTTACCCGACCAGTACTTC.